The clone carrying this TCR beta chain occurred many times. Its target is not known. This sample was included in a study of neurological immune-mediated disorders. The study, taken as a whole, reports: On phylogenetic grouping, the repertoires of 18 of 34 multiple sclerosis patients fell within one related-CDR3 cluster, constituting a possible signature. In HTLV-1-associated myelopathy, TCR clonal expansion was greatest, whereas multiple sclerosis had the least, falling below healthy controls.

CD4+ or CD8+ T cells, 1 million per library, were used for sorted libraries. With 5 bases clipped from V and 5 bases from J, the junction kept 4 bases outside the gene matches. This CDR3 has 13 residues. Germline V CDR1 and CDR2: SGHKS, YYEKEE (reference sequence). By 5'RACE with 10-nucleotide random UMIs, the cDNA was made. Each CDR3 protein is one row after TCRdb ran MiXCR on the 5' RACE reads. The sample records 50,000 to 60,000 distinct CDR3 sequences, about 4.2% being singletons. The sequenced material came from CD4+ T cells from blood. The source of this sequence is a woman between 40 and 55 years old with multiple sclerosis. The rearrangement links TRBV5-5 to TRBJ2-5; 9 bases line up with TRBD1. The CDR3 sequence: CASSSDRGETQYF. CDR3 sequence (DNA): TGTGCCAGCAGTTCCGACAGGGGGGAGACCCAGTACTTC.